Shown below are 28 T cell receptor beta chains from a single sample sequenced in a study of T-cell memory formation after mild COVID-19. MiXCR, run by TCRdb on the 5' RACE reads, gives a single entry per CDR3 protein. In the table there are more than 250,000 distinct CDR3 sequences, about 20% of which are singletons. Sequencing input: PBMCs or a T cell subset sorted from them (not recorded which). The receptors were sampled from a man younger than 35 who had mild COVID-19 (a few samples of this study predate the infection). Cell type and time point are not known.

The chain couples TRBV6-2 or TRBV6-3 to TRBJ1-2, with 12 nucleotides matching TRBD1. V lost 5 bases, J lost 2 bases, and 6 bases stayed unmatched. Germline CDR1 MNHEY, CDR2 SVGEGT. The CDR3 has 16 residues. This chain's CDR3 is CASSLPGQGANYGYTF. DNA of the CDR3: TGTGCCAGCAGTCTCCCGGGACAGGGGGCGAACTATGGCTACACCTTC.

The CDR3 reads CAISVRGGALDTQYF. DNA of the CDR3: TGTGCCATCAGTGTTCGCGGGGGGGCTCTGGATACGCAGTATTTT. The V call is TRBV10-3, the J call TRBJ2-3; 9 positions match TRBD2. V dropped 4 bases and J dropped 6; count of bases not matched to a gene: 8. Germline loops: CDR1 ENHRY, CDR2 SYGVKD. The CDR3 is made up of 15 amino acids.

This clonotype was observed a handful of times. The chain carries TRBV27 and TRBJ1-6; D gene unclear. The CDR3 is made up of 17 amino acids. CDR1 is MNHEY and CDR2 is SMNVEV in the germline V gene (reference sequence). V lost 5 bases to trimming and J lost 0 bases, with 14 bases between them. CDR3 amino acids: CASSPQTGSSYNSPLHF. DNA for the CDR3: TGTGCCAGCAGTCCACAGACGGGGAGCTCCTATAATTCACCCCTCCACTTT.

V gene TRBV7-9 combines with J gene TRBJ1-3, with 9 bases identical to TRBD1. The CDR3 totals 15 residues. The trim removed 1 base at V and 4 bases at J, leaving 2 bases unmatched. The germline gives CDR1 SEHNR, CDR2 FQNEAQ (reference sequence). Here the CDR3 reads CASSLGTGVGNTIYF. The DNA for the CDR3 is TGTGCCAGCAGCTTAGGGACAGGGGTCGGAAACACCATATATTTT. The full variable domain, its missing parts supplied by reference TRBV7-9 and TRBJ1-3, is DTGVSQNPRHKITKRGQNVTFRCDPISEHNRLYWYRQTLGQGPEFLTYFQNEAQLEKSRLLSDRFSAERPKGSFSTLEIQRTEQGDSAMYLCASSLGTGVGNTIYFGEGSWLTVV.

In its sample, this clonotype was seen a few times. CDR3 nucleotides: TGTGCCAGCAGTTTGGGCAAATTCTACGAGCAGTACTTC. It specifies CASSLGKFYEQYF. The rearrangement uses TRBV12-3 or TRBV12-4 and TRBJ2-7, with D hard to call. V lost 3 bases to trimming and J lost 3 bases, with 9 bases between them. The CDR3 runs 13 residues.

Many counts were recorded for this clonotype. J is TRBJ1-1 and V is TRBV7-6; maybe TRBD1 (6 bases). Trimming shortened V by 5 bases and J by 3 bases, and 13 bases separated the two germline ends. Germline values: CDR1 SGHVS, CDR2 FNYEAQ. The CDR3 is made up of 14 amino acids. CDR3 loop: CASSGGPGYTEAFF. CDR3 DNA: TGTGCCAGCAGCGGGGGCCCAGGCTACACTGAAGCTTTCTTT.

The CDR3 region has the DNA TGTGCCAGCAGTGAAGCAGGAAGGGAACTAGCGGGGCCACGGGCAGATACGCAGTATTTT. The encoded protein is CASSEAGRELAGPRADTQYF. This chain links TRBV6-1 with TRBJ2-3; 10 bases align to TRBD2. There are 20 residues in the CDR3. The germline V gene has CDR1 MNHNS and CDR2 SASEGT. V lost 0 bases and J lost 4; bases outside the gene matches: 16.

V and J are TRBV5-1 and TRBJ1-1; weak D call: TRBD1 (5 bases). The V and J ends lost 0 bases and 1 base respectively, with 10 bases between them. The V gene's germline CDR1 is SGHRS and CDR2 YFSETQ. CDR3 length: 15 residues. The CDR3 sequence: CASSLDGGKNTEAFF. The DNA of the CDR3 is TGCGCCAGCAGCTTGGATGGGGGGAAGAACACTGAAGCTTTCTTT.

The sample holds a few counts of this clonotype. The CDR3 DNA reads TGTGCCAGCAGCCGTCAGTCGGGTGATGAGCAGTTCTTC. Protein sequence: CASSRQSGDEQFF. The chain has TRBV7-8 and TRBJ2-1; D unresolved. The germline V and J ends were trimmed by 5 bases and 8 bases, with 13 bases remaining between them. CDR1 SGHVS and CDR2 FQNEAQ come from the germline V gene. This CDR3 contains 13 residues.

This clonotype was recorded a few times. The chain employs TRBV5-1 and TRBJ2-5; the match to TRBD2 covers 14 bases. V was pared by 9 bases and J by 4 bases, with 8 bases of the junction left unmatched. CDR1 and CDR2 (germline): SGHRS, YFSETQ. CDR3 length equals 15 residues. The CDR3 DNA follows: TGCGCCACCGGCCCCGGGACTAGCGGGGGAGAGACCCAGTACTTC. This gives the protein CATGPGTSGGETQYF.

Only a few counts were recorded for this clonotype. V is TRBV30 and J is TRBJ2-7; D tentatively fits TRBD1 or TRBD2 (5 bases each). Trimming pared 1 base from V and 10 bases from J, leaving 11 bases between. The CDR3 loop spans 11 amino acids. From germline, CDR1 is GTSNPN and CDR2 SVGIG (reference sequence). The CDR3 DNA follows: TGTGCCTGGAGTGACGGGGCCCATCAGTACTTC. Its protein product is CAWSDGAHQYF.

Only a few counts were recorded for this clonotype. Written as DNA, the CDR3 is TGTGCCAGCAGTCAACCCACGAACGATAACGCTGGCTACACCTTC. The encoded protein is CASSQPTNDNAGYTF. This chain links TRBV28 with TRBJ1-2; no reliable D call. V gave up 5 bases and J gave up 7 bases, with 20 bases separating them. Germline CDR1 reads MDHEN; CDR2 reads SYDVKM. The CDR3 runs to 15 residues.

V is TRBV6-1 and J is TRBJ1-2; 12 bases match TRBD1. V shed 6 bases and J 7 bases; nucleotides not matched to a gene: 9. Looked up from germline, CDR1 is MNHNS and CDR2 is SASEGT. The CDR3 length is 15 residues. CDR3 nucleotides: TGTGCCAGCAGACCCCCGGGACAGGGGGCCTTTGGCTACACCTTC. This sequence encodes CASRPPGQGAFGYTF.

This clonotype was seen at least ten times. The chain combines TRBV14 with TRBJ2-1; 7 bases agree with TRBD2. This CDR3 comprises 12 residues. Germline CDR1 is SGHDN and CDR2 is FVKESK. V shed 4 bases, J shed 9 bases, and the junction held 3 bases outside the gene matches. This CDR3 reads CASSPGLLEQFF. CDR3 DNA: TGTGCCAGCAGCCCGGGACTACTTGAGCAGTTCTTC. The entire variable domain, with the rest obtained from reference TRBV14 and TRBJ2-1, is as follows: EAGVTQFPSHSVIEKGQTVTLRCDPISGHDNLYWYRRVMGKEIKFLLHFVKESKQDESGMPNNRFLAERTGGTYSTLKVQPAELEDSGVYFCASSPGLLEQFFGPGTRLTVL.

The rearrangement links TRBV7-9 to TRBJ1-1; D not resolved. Germline-derived CDR1 and CDR2 are SEHNR and FQNEAQ (reference sequence). The CDR3 covers 13 residues. Deletions cut 3 bases from V and 6 bases from J, with 11 bases between. CDR3 nucleotide sequence: TGTGCCAGCAGCTTTAGCGGGTGGGCTGAAGCTTTCTTT. Protein product: CASSFSGWAEAFF.

The gene calls are TRBV6-6 and TRBJ2-7, with 7 bases aligning to TRBD1. J lost 4 bases, V lost 6 bases, and 3 bases had no gene match. Germline CDR1 and CDR2: MNHNY and SVGAGI (reference sequence). The CDR3 extends over 12 amino acids. CDR3 sequence (DNA): TGTGCCAGCAGCACGGACAGGTACGAGCAGTACGTC. Its protein product is CASSTDRYEQYV.

The chain employs TRBV6-2 or TRBV6-3 and TRBJ1-1; maybe TRBD1 (6 bases). The CDR3 extends over 14 amino acids. CDR1 and CDR2 from the germline V gene are MNHEY and SVGEGT. The ends were cut back, 4 bases at V and 1 base at J, with 10 bases in the middle. The CDR3 bases are TGTGCCAGCAGTTGGCTGACAGGGAACACTGAAGCTTTCTTT. This encodes CASSWLTGNTEAFF.

V and J are TRBV11-2 and TRBJ2-7, with a tentative D call TRBD1 (5 bases). Germline loops: CDR1 SGHAT, CDR2 FQNNGV. Trimming removed 9 bases from V and 7 bases from J, with 19 bases in between. The CDR3 covers 13 residues. The CDR3 here is CARGRAVKMEQYV. CDR3 sequence (DNA): TGTGCCAGGGGCAGGGCAGTCAAGATGGAGCAGTACGTC.

This clonotype was seen more than once but under ten times. The V and J genes are TRBV27 and TRBJ2-5; possible D gene TRBD2, 6 bases. The CDR3 runs to 14 residues. Trimming cost V 2 bases and J 2 bases, with 9 bases left between them. Germline V CDR1 and CDR2: MNHEY, SMNVEV (reference sequence). CDR3 amino acids: CASSLRRGQETQYF. The CDR3 DNA reads as TGTGCCAGCAGTTTACGGCGGGGTCAAGAGACCCAGTACTTC.

This clonotype turned up a few times. V gene TRBV7-2 combines with J gene TRBJ1-2; 9 positions agree with TRBD1. Looked up from germline, CDR1 is SGHTA and CDR2 is FQGNSA. The V and J ends lost 4 bases and 7 bases, in that order; junction bases with no gene match: 7. There are 14 residues in the CDR3. Here the CDR3 reads CASSYTGGVSGYTF. DNA of the CDR3: TGTGCCAGCAGCTATACAGGGGGCGTGAGTGGCTACACCTTC. Full variable domain (outside the CDR3, taken from reference TRBV7-2 and TRBJ1-2): GAGVSQSPSNKVTEKGKDVELRCDPISGHTALYWYRQSLGQGLEFLIYFQGNSAPDKSGLPSDRFSAERTGGSVSTLTIQRTQQEDSAVYLCASSYTGGVSGYTFGSGTRLTVV.

J is TRBJ2-2 and V is TRBV24-1; D gene unclear. There are 14 residues in the CDR3. V lost 5 bases and J 4 bases, leaving 10 bases between the germline ends. From germline, CDR1 is KGHDR and CDR2 SFDVKD. The CDR3 here is CATSGIPGTGELFF. CDR3 bases: TGTGCCACCAGTGGGATCCCCGGCACCGGGGAGCTGTTTTTT.

This clonotype was seen only a few times. The chain links TRBV29-1 to TRBJ2-5; D not resolved. Germline lookup yields CDR1 SQVTM and CDR2 ANQGSEA. CDR3 length: 11 amino acids. Trimming cost V 4 bases and J 4 bases, with 7 bases left between them. This chain's CDR3 is CSVALGETQYF. Here the CDR3 DNA reads TGCAGCGTTGCCCTTGGAGAGACCCAGTACTTC.

The chain couples TRBV5-1 to TRBJ2-7; no reliable D call. Trimming pared 0 bases from V and 5 bases from J, leaving 15 bases between. CDR3 length: 15 amino acids. CDR1 is SGHRS, CDR2 YFSETQ, per germline. For the CDR3, the DNA is TGCGCCAGCAGCTTGGGAAAGGGTAATAGGAACGAGCAGTACGTC. Amino acid sequence: CASSLGKGNRNEQYV.

This clonotype was seen a few times. The CDR3 bases are TGCAGTGCTAGTGGGCATACCCCGGGCGTTCGCGAAGCTTTCTTT. Protein product: CSASGHTPGVREAFF. The V and J genes are TRBV20-1 and TRBJ1-1; the D is unclear. V was trimmed by 3 bases and J by 8 bases, leaving 22 bases between them. Germline assignment: CDR1 DFQATT and CDR2 SNEGSKA (reference sequence). There are 15 residues in the CDR3.

This clonotype was found a few times. No DNA is shown, since the ends of the CDR3 on it are uncertain; the CDR3 is the one TCRdb lists. The chain links TRBV4-1 to TRBJ2-5. The germline V gene encodes CDR1 MGHRA and CDR2 YSYEKL. The CDR3 sequence runs 14 residues, both termini included. CDR3 loop: CASSQVGFLETQYF.

The chain couples TRBV4-3 to TRBJ2-5; D perhaps matches TRBD2 (6 bases). Looked up from germline, CDR1 is LGHNA and CDR2 is YSLEER. Trimming cost V 4 bases and J 6 bases, with 18 bases left between them. The CDR3 contains 15 residues. The CDR3 region is CASSRLAGSGQTQYF. The DNA for the CDR3 is TGCGCCAGCAGCCGCCTCGCGGGGTCCGGGCAGACCCAGTACTTC.

There are a few counts of this clonotype. This sequence joins TRBV29-1 and TRBJ2-5; D is undetermined. CDR3 size: 13 residues. Trimming took off 3 bases at V and 5 bases at J, with 13 bases between the two ends. Germline assignment: CDR1 SQVTM and CDR2 ANQGSEA. The CDR3 is CSVDFPAGETQYF. The CDR3 DNA follows: TGCAGCGTTGATTTTCCAGCAGGCGAGACCCAGTACTTC.

This clonotype was seen many times. V gene TRBV12-3 or TRBV12-4 combines with J gene TRBJ2-3; 14 positions match TRBD2. The trim removed 2 bases at V and 3 bases at J, leaving 7 bases unmatched. There are 18 residues in the CDR3. CDR3 in amino acids: CASSLRMTSGGDTDTQYF. CDR3 DNA sequence: TGTGCCAGCAGTTTAAGAATGACTAGCGGGGGGGATACAGATACGCAGTATTTT.